Shown below are 10 T cell receptor beta chains from a single sample sequenced in a study of control samples from healthy donors and cancer patients. Assay: immunoSEQ multiplex PCR; the TCRdb copy retains only in-frame clones and omits some. Seen here are fewer than 130,000 clones, 88% observed once, and the top ten hold about 3.7%. Sequenced sample: PBMCs. These receptors came from a woman between 55 and 75 years old with lung cancer.

The gene calls are TRBV27 and TRBJ2-1; 11 bases match TRBD2. Trimming cost V 7 bases and J 7 bases; bases outside gene matches: 9. The CDR3 spans 15 residues. Germline loops: CDR1 MNHEY, CDR2 SMNVEV (reference sequence). The CDR3 sequence is CASIFSGGAGNEQFF. The CDR3 nucleotides are TGTGCCAGCATCTTTAGCGGGGGGGCAGGTAATGAGCAGTTCTTC.

V gene TRBV6-6 combines with J gene TRBJ1-1; D gene uncertain. The CDR3 sequence is 15 residues long. Germline CDR1 and CDR2: MNHNY and SVGAGI (reference sequence). V was clipped by 2 bases and J by 4 bases, with 14 bases between them. CDR3 nucleotides: TGTGCCAGCAGTTACGGGAACGGACTGGGCACTGAAGCTTTCTTT. Its protein is CASSYGNGLGTEAFF.

This chain links TRBV28 with TRBJ1-5, with 8 bases fitting TRBD1. The CDR3 has 18 amino acids. The germline gives CDR1 MDHEN, CDR2 SYDVKM. The V segment lost 5 bases and the J segment 0 bases; nucleotides outside the gene matches: 12. The CDR3 region is CASSNKWTGFGSNQPQHF. CDR3 nucleotides: TGTGCCAGCAGTAATAAATGGACAGGGTTTGGTAGCAATCAGCCCCAGCATTTT. The entire variable domain, with the rest obtained from reference TRBV28 and TRBJ1-5, is as follows: DVKVTQSSRYLVKRTGEKVFLECVQDMDHENMFWYRQDPGLGLRLIYFSYDVKMKEKGDIPEGYSVSREKKERFSLILESASTNQTSMYLCASSNKWTGFGSNQPQHFGDGTRLSIL.

The genes are TRBV5-1 and TRBJ1-1, with D tentatively TRBD1 (5 bases). With 4 bases removed from V and 6 bases from J, the gap between germline ends came to 7 bases. The CDR3 is 11 residues long. The germline CDR1 and CDR2 sequences are SGHRS and YFSETQ. The CDR3 protein is CASSLGPEAFF. The CDR3 nucleotides read TGCGCCAGCAGCCTGGGGCCTGAAGCTTTCTTT.

The genes are TRBV19 and TRBJ2-2; TRBD2 matches 10 bases. The germline gives CDR1 LNHDA, CDR2 SQIVND (reference sequence). V lost 5 bases, J lost 6 bases, and 15 bases stayed unmatched. There are 18 residues in the CDR3. In nucleotides, the CDR3 is TGTGCCAGTAGTTCGGGGGCTAGCGGGAGTGTAAGTGCCGGGGAGCTGTTTTTT. This codes for CASSSGASGSVSAGELFF.

The chain uses TRBV7-2 and TRBJ1-3; D call uncertain. The germline gives CDR1 SGHTA, CDR2 FQGNSA. The V end was cut by 6 bases, the J end by 0 bases, with 12 bases between. The CDR3 is made up of 15 amino acids. The CDR3 DNA sequence: TGTGCCAGCAGGGCGCACCCTGGCTCTGGAAACACCATATATTTT. It codes for CASRAHPGSGNTIYF.

The J gene is TRBJ1-5, the V gene TRBV6-6, with a weak D call TRBD1 (6 bases). Trimming took 6 bases from V and 2 from J, leaving 14 bases between them. Germline values: CDR1 MNHNY, CDR2 SVGAGI (reference sequence). The CDR3 has 15 residues. The CDR3 loop reads CASSLRGGGNQPQHF. The DNA of the CDR3 is TGTGCCAGCAGCCTCAGGGGTGGTGGCAATCAGCCCCAGCATTTT.

The chain recombines TRBV5-1 with TRBJ2-1; D gene unclear. Trimming removed 0 bases at V and 2 bases at J, with 12 bases between. CDR3 length: 16 amino acids. CDR1 is SGHRS and CDR2 is YFSETQ in the germline V gene. The CDR3 is CASSLAGPATYNEQFF. CDR3 bases: TGCGCCAGCAGCTTGGCCGGACCGGCTACCTACAATGAGCAGTTCTTC.

This sequence joins TRBV9 and TRBJ2-2; D perhaps matches TRBD1 (5 bases). Germline loops: CDR1 SGDLS, CDR2 YYNGEE. Trimming cost V 0 bases and J 7 bases, with 19 bases left between them. The CDR3 runs to 17 residues. The CDR3 region is CASSVVGAQGPGGELFF. DNA of the CDR3: TGTGCCAGCAGCGTAGTGGGTGCGCAGGGTCCTGGCGGGGAGCTGTTTTTT.

The chain employs TRBV6-2 or TRBV6-3 and TRBJ1-5; TRBD1 matches at 11 bases. Trimming took 6 bases from V and 4 from J; bases not matched to a gene: 8. Per the germline V gene, CDR1 is MNHEY and CDR2 is SVGEGT. This CDR3 has 16 amino acids. CDR3 residues: CASSNAGTGGNQPQHF. The DNA for the CDR3 is TGTGCCAGCAGCAACGCCGGGACAGGGGGTAATCAGCCCCAGCATTTT.